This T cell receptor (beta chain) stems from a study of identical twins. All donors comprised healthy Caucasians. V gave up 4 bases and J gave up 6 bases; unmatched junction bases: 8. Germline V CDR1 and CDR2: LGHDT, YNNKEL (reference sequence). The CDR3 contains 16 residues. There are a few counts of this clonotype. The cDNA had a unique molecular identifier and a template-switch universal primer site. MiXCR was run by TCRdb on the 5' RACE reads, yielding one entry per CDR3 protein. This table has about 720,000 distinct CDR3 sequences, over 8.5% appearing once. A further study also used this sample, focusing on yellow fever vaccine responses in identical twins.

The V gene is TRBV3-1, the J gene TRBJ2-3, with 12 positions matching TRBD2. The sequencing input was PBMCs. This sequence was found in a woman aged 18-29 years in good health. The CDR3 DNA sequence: TGTGCCAGCAGCCGGCGGACTAGCGGGGAAGGGGATACGCAGTATTTT. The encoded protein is CASSRRTSGEGDTQYF.